In this sample, the clone carrying this T cell receptor beta chain turned up a few times. These data originate in a study of cytomegalovirus exposure and HLA in healthy donors. This CDR3 comprises 14 residues. Per the germline V gene, CDR1 is LNHDA and CDR2 is SQIVND (reference sequence). V was trimmed by 9 bases and J by 0 bases, leaving 11 bases between them. PCR was performed using 60 Vbeta and 13 Jbeta primers. Here immunoSEQ multiplex PCR was the method, and the copy in TCRdb shows in-frame clones only, minus some. The sample contains around 200,000 clones, roughly 85% of which appear only once. The source material was PBMCs. This chain uses TRBV19 with TRBJ2-2; perhaps TRBD1 as D (6 bases). This receptor was taken from a woman between 50 and 59 years old in good health and CMV-seronegative. The CDR3 here is CASRQVANTGELFF. Here the CDR3 DNA reads TGTGCCAGCAGACAGGTGGCGAACACCGGGGAGCTGTTTTTT.